The source of this T cell receptor (beta chain) is a study of T cells in Graves' hyperthyroidism and ophthalmopathy. The CDR3 is 17 residues long. Germline V gene sequence: CDR1 SGHNT, CDR2 YENEEA. Trimming stripped 1 base from V and 0 bases from J, with 15 bases between. Authors of the study amplified TCR beta CDR3 regions from RNA transcripts. TCR CDR3 underwent first-round RT-PCR with the HTBI primer set. TCRdb independently ran MiXCR on the multiplex PCR reads; one entry per CDR3 protein. This sample has 620,000 or so distinct CDR3 sequences; more than 14% occur once, and the top ten carry approximately 13%. This clonotype appeared many times.

The rearrangement links TRBV11-3 to TRBJ1-2; perhaps TRBD1 as D (6 bases). Sequencing was performed on blood. The sequence was obtained from a woman aged 50 to 60 with Graves' ophthalmopathy. CDR3 coding DNA: TGTGCCAGCAGCTTAGGGGGGGCCGGGCGGACTAACTATGGCTACACCTTC. Translated, it gives CASSLGGAGRTNYGYTF.